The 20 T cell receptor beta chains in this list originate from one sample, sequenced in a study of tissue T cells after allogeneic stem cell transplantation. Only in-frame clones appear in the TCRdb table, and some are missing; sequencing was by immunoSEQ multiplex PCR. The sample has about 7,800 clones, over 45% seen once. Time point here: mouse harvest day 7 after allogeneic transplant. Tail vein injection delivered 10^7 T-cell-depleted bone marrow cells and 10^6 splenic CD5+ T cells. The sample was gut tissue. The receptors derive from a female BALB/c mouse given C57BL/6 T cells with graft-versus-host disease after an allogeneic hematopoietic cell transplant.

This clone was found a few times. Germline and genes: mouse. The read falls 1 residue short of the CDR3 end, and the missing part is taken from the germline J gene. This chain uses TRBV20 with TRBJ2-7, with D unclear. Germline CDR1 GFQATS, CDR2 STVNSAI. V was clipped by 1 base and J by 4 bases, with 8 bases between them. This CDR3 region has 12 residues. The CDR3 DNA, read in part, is TGTGGTGCTAGGGGCAACATTTATGAACAGTAC. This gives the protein CGARGNIYEQY. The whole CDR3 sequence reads CGARGNIYEQYF.

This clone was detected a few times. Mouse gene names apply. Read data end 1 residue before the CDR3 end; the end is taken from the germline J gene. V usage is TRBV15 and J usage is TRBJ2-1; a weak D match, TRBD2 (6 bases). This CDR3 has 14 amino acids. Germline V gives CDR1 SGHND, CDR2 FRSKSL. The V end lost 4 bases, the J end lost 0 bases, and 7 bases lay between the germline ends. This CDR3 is CASSSGANYAEQFF. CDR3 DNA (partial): TGTGCCAGCAGTTCTGGGGCTAACTATGCTGAGCAGTTC.

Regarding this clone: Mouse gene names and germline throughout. The CDR3 bases that were read are TGTGCCAGCAGCCAAGACGGGGGAAACACAGAAGTCTTC. Amino acids: CASSQDGGNTEVF. Given in full, the CDR3 is CASSQDGGNTEVFF. V usage is TRBV5 and J usage is TRBJ1-1, with D perhaps TRBD1 (5 bases). The DNA ends 1 residue before the CDR3 does, and the rest of the CDR3 is filled in from the germline J gene. This CDR3 comprises 14 residues. Trimming left V 0 bases short and J 1 base short, with 6 bases between. Germline loops: CDR1 LGHNA, CDR2 YNLKQL (reference sequence).

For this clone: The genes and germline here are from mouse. The CDR3 here is CASSSTGGNSPLYF. The CDR3 bases that were read are TGTGCCAGCAGCTCGACAGGGGGTAATTCGCCCCTCTAC. The chain uses TRBV4 and TRBJ1-6; 9 positions match TRBD1. Coverage ceases 1 residue before the CDR3 finishes, and the germline J gene fills in the end. TRBJ1-6 is designated an ORF whose function remains uncertain. From germline, CDR1 is LGHDT and CDR2 YNNKQL (reference sequence). Trimming cost V 4 bases and J 6 bases; bases outside gene matches: 1. The CDR3 extends over 14 amino acids.

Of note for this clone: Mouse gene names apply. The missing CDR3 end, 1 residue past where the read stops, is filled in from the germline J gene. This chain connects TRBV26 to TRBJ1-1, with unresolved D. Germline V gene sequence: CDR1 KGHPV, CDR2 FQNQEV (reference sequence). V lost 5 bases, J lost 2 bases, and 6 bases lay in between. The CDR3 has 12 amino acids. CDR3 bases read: TGTGCCAGCAGTGTCACTAACACAGAAGTCTTC. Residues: CASSVTNTEVF. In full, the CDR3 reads CASSVTNTEVFF.

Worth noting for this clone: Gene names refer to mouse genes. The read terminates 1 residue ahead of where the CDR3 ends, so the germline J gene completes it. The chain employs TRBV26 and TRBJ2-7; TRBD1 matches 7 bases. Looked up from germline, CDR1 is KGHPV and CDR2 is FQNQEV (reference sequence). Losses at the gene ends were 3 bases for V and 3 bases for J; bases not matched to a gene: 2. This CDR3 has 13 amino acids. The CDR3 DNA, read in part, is TGTGCCAGCAGTCTTCAGGGGGACTATGAACAGTAC. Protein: CASSLQGDYEQY. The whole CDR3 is CASSLQGDYEQYF. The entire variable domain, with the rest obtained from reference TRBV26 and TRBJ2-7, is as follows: NSKVIQTPRYLVKGQGQKAKMRCIPEKGHPVVFWYQQNKNNEFKFLINFQNQEVLQQIDMTEKRFSAECPSNSPCSLEIQSSEAGDSALYLCASSLQGDYEQYFGPGTRLTVL.

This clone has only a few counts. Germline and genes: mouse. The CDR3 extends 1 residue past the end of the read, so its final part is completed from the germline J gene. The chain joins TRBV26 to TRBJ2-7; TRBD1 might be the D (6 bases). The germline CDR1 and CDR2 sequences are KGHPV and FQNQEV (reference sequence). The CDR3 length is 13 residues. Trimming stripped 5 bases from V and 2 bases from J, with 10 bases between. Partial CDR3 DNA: TGTGCCAGCAGTGGGGGACACACCTATGAACAGTAC. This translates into CASSGGHTYEQY. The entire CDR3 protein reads CASSGGHTYEQYF.

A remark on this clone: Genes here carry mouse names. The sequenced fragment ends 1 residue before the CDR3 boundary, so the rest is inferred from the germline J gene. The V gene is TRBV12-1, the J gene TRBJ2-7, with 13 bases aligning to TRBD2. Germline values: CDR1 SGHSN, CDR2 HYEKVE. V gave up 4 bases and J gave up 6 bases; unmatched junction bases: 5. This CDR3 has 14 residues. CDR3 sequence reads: CASSPGLGGVEQYF. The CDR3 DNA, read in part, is TGTGCCAGCTCCCCGGGACTGGGGGGGGTTGAACAGTAC.

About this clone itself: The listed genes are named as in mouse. CDR3 in amino acids: CASSTWDEGAETLYF. Incomplete CDR3 DNA: TGTGCCAGCAGCACCTGGGACGAGGGTGCAGAAACGCTGTAT. The chain carries TRBV4 and TRBJ2-3; the D call may be TRBD1 or TRBD2 (5 bases each). The observed sequence ends 1 residue before the CDR3 terminus, with the missing tail filled in from the germline J gene. The CDR3 has 15 residues. Trimming left V 5 bases short and J 1 base short, with 13 bases between. Per the germline V gene, CDR1 is LGHDT and CDR2 is YNNKQL (reference sequence).

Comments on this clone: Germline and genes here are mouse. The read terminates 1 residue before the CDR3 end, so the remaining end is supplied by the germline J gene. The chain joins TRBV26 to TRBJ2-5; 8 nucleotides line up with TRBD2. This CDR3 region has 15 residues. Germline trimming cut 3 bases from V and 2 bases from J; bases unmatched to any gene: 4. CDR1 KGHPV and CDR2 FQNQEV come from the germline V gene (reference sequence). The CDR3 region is CASSLLGGGQDTQYF. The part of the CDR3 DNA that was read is TGTGCCAGCAGTCTCCTGGGGGGAGGCCAAGACACCCAGTAC.

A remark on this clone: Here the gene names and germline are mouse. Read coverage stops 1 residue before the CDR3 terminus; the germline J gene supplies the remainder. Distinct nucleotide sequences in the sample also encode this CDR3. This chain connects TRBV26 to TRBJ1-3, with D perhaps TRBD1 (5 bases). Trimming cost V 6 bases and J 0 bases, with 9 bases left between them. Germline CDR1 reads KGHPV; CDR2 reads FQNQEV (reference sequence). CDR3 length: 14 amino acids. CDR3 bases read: TGTGCCAGCAGCCCTGACAGTTCTGGAAATACGCTCTAT. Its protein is CASSPDSSGNTLY. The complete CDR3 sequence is CASSPDSSGNTLYF.

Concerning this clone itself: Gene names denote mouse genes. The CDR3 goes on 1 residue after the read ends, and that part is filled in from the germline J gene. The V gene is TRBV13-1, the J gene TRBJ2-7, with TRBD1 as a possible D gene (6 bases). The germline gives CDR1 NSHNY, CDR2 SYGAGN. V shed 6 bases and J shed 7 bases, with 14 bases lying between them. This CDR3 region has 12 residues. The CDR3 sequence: CASISTGGEQYF. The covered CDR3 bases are TGTGCCAGCATTTCGACAGGAGGGGAACAGTAC.

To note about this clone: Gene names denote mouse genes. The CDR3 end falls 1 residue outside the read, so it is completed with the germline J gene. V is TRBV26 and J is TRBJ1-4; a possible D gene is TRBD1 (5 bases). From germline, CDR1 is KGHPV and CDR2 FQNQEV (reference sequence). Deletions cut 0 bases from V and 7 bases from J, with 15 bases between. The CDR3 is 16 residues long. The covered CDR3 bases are TGTGCCAGCAGTCTGTCGACGGCCAGGGCGGGCGAAAGATTATTT. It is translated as CASSLSTARAGERLF. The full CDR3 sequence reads CASSLSTARAGERLFF.

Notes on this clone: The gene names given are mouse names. The CDR3 region is CASSLWGQGAETLYF. The CDR3 bases that were read are TGTGCCAGCAGTCTGTGGGGGCAGGGTGCAGAAACGCTGTAT. This chain joins TRBV26 and TRBJ2-3, with D possibly called TRBD1 or TRBD2 (6 bases each). The CDR3 is cut off 1 residue early in the read; its end comes from the germline J gene. The CDR3 runs to 15 residues. The germline V gene has CDR1 KGHPV and CDR2 FQNQEV (reference sequence). Trimming removed 1 base at V and 1 base at J, with 9 bases between.

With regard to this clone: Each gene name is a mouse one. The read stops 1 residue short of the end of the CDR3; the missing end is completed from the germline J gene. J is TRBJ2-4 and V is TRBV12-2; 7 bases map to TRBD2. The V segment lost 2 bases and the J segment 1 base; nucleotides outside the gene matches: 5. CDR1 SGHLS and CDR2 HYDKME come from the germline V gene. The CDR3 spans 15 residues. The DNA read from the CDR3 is TGTGCCAGCTCTCGACTGGGCGGGGGTCAAAACACCTTGTAC. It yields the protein CASSRLGGGQNTLY. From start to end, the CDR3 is CASSRLGGGQNTLYF.

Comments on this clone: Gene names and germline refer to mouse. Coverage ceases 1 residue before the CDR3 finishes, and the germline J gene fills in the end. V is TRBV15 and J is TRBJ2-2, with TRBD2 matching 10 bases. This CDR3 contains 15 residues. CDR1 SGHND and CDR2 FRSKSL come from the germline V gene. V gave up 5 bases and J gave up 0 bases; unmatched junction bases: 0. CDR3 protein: CASSGTGANTGQLYF. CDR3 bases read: TGTGCCAGCAGTGGGACTGGGGCAAACACCGGGCAGCTCTAC.

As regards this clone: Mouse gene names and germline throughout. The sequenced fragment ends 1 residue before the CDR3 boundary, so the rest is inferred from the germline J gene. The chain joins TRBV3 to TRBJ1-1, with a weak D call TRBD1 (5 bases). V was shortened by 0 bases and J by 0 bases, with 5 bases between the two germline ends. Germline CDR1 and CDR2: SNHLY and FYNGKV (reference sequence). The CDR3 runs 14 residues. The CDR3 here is CASSLAGQNTEVFF. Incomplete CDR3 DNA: TGTGCCAGCAGCTTAGCGGGACAGAACACAGAAGTCTTC.

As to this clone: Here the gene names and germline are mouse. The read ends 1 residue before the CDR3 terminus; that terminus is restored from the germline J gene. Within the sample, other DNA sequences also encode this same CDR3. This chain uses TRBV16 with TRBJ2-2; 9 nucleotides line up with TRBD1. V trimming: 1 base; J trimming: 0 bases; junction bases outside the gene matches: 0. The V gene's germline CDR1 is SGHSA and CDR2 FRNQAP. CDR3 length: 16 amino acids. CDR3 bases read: TGTGCAAGCAGCTTAGGACAGGGGGCAAACACCGGGCAGCTCTAC. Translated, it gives CASSLGQGANTGQLY. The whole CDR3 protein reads CASSLGQGANTGQLYF. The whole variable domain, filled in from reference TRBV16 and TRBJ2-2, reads NAGVIQTPRHKVTGKGQEATLWCEPISGHSAVFWYRQTIVQGLEFLTYFRNQAPIDDSGMPKERFSAQMPNQSHSTLKIQSTQPQDSAVYLCASSLGQGANTGQLYFGEGSKLTVL.

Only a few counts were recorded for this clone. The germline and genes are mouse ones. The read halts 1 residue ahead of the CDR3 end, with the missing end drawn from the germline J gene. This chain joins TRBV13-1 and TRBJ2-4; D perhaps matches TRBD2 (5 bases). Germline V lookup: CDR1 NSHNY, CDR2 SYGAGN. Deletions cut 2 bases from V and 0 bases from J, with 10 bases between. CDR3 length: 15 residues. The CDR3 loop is CASSEPGPSQNTLYF. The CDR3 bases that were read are TGTGCCAGCAGTGAGCCTGGGCCTAGTCAAAACACCTTGTAC.

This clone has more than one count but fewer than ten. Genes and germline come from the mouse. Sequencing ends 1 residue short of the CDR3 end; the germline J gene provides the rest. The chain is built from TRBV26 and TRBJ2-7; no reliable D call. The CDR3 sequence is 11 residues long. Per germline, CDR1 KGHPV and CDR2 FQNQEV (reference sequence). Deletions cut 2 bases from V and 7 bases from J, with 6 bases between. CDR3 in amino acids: CASSLPTEQYF. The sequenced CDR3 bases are TGTGCCAGCAGTCTGCCGACAGAACAGTAC.